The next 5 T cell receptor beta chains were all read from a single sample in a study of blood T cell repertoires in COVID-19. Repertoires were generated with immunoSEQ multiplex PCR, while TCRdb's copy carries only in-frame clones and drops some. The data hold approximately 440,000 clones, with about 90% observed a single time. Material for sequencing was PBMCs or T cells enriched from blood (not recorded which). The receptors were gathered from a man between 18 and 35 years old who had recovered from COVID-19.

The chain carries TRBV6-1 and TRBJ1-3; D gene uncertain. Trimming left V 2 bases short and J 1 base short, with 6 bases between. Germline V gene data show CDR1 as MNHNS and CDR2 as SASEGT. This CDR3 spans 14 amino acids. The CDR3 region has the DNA TGTGCCAGCAGTGAAAAATCTTCTGGAAACACCATATATTTT. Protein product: CASSEKSSGNTIYF.

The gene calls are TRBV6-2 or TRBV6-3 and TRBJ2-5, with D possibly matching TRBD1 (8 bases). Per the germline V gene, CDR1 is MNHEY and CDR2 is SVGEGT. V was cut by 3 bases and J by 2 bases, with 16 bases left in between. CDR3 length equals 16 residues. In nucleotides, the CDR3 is TGTGCCAGCAGTTATGCAGGGGGCGGGGGACAAGAGACCCAGTACTTC. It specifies CASSYAGGGGQETQYF.

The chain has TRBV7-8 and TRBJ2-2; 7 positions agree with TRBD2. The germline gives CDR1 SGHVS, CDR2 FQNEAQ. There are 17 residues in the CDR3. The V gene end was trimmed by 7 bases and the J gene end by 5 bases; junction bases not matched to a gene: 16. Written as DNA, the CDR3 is TGTGCCAGCAAGAATTATAACGGCGGGAGTAGGACCGGGGAGCTGTTTTTT. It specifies CASKNYNGGSRTGELFF.

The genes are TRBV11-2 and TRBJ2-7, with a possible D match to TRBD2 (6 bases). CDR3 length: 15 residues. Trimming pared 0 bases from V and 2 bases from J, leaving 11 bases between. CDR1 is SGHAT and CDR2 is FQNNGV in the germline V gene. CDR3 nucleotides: TGTGCCAGCAGCTTAGAGGGGGGATGGACCTACGAGCAGTACTTC. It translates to CASSLEGGWTYEQYF.

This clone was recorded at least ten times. CDR3 DNA sequence: TGTGCCAGCAGGAGGGGGAGCGGGGGCGGAAAACTGTTTTTT. Protein: CASRRGSGGGKLFF. This chain uses TRBV13 with TRBJ1-4; a possible D gene is TRBD1 (6 bases). The germline V gene encodes CDR1 PRHDT and CDR2 FYEKMQ (reference sequence). The V and J ends lost 6 bases and 10 bases respectively, with 18 bases between them. The CDR3 extends over 14 amino acids.